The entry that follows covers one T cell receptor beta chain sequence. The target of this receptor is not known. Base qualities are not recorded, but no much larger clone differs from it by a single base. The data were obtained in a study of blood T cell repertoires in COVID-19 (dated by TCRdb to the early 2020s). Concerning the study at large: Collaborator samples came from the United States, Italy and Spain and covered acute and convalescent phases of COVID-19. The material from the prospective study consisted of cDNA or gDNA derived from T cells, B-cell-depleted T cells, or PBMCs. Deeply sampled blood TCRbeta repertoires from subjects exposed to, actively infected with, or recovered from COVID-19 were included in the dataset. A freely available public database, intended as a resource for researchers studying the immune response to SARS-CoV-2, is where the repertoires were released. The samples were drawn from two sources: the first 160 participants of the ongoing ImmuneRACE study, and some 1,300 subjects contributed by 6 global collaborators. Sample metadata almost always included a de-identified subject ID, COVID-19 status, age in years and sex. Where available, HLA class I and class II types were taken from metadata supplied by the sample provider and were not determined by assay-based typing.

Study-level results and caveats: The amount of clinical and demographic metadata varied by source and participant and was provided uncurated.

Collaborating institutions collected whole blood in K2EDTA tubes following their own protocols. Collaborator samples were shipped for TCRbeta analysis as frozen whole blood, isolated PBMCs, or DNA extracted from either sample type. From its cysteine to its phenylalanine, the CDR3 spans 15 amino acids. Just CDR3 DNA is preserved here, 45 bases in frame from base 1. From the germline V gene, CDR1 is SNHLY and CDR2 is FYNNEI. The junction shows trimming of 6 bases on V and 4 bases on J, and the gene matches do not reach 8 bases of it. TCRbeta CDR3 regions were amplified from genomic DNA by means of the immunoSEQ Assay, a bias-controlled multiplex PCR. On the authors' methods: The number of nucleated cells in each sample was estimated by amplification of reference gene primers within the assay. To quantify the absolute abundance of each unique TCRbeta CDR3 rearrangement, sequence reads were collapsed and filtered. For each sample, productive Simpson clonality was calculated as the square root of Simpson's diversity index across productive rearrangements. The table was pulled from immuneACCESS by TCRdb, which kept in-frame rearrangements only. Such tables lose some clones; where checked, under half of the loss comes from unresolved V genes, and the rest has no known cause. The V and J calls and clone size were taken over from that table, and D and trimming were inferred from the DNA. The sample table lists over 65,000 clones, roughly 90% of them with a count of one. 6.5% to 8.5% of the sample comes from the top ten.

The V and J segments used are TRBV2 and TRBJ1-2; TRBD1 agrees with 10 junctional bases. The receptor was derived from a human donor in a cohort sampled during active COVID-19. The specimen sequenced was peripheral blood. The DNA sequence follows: TGTGCCAGCAGCAAGGACAGGGGGTATGGCTATGGCTACACCTTC. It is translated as CASSKDRGYGYGYTF. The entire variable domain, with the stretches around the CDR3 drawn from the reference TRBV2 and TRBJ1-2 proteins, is EPEVTQTPSHQVTQMGQEVILRCVPISNHLYFYWYRQILGQKVEFLVSFYNNEISEKSEIFDDQFSVERPDGSNFTLKIRSTKLEDSAMYFCASSKDRGYGYGYTFGSGTRLTVV.